This T cell receptor (beta chain) was recovered during a study of CD8 T cells in Susac syndrome. The CDR3 runs 16 residues. Germline loops: CDR1 SGHVS, CDR2 FQNEAQ. Losses at the gene ends were 7 bases for V and 5 bases for J; bases not matched to a gene: 12. With random hexamers, reverse transcription was performed on about 0.5 to 1 ug of RNA. TCRdb independently ran MiXCR on the immunoSEQ multiplex PCR reads; one entry per CDR3 protein. The sample records tens of thousands of distinct CDR3 sequences, roughly 94% being singletons. The receptor's source is a human donor in good health. Specimen: CD8+ T cells from PBMCs. The chain recombines TRBV7-8 with TRBJ2-1; TRBD1 matches 9 bases. CDR3 sequence: CASTHPRDRVNNEQFF. The CDR3 bases are TGTGCCAGCACCCATCCCCGGGACAGGGTTAACAATGAGCAGTTCTTC. Combining the CDR3 with reference TRBV7-8 and TRBJ2-1 gives the whole variable domain GAGVSQSPRYKVAKRGQDVALRCDPISGHVSLFWYQQALGQGPEFLTYFQNEAQLDKSGLPSDRFFAERPEGSVSTLKIQRTQQEDSAVYLCASTHPRDRVNNEQFFGPGTRLTVL.